The T cell receptor (beta chain) under discussion was sequenced for a study of T-cell reconstitution after alpha-beta-depleted transplantation in children listed by TCRdb under 2016. Context from the whole study: Using TCR repertoire profiling, the study quantitatively followed how T-cell immune reconstitution unfolded in children after TCRalphabeta/CD19-depleted allogeneic hematopoietic cell transplantation.

This clonotype appeared a few times. What antigen it recognizes has not been identified. Per-base quality was not reported, and no clone a single base away is much larger than it. Library prep was done by PCR. TCRdb shows the sequencer as Illumina HiSeq 2500. Molecular barcoding was employed in the preparation of TCR libraries, with unique molecular identifiers being used to normalize TCRbeta repertoire quantification. The public sequencing data were trimmed at Q25 with fastp and processed into clonotypes with MiXCR by TCRdb, which kept only in-frame beta chains. Identical CDR3 proteins give one entry, which carries the most common genes and DNA. The sample yields 300,000 to 400,000 distinct CDR3 sequences; approximately 23% were counted once. About 10% of the sample goes to the ten largest clones. The CDR3 goes from the cysteine to the phenylalanine over 13 residues. Of the read, only the CDR3 DNA is kept; its 39 bases are in frame from base 1. The germline V gene (reference sequence) yields DFQATT for CDR1 and SNEGSKA for CDR2.

Summary of the overall study and its limitations: Hyperexpanded clone frequencies declined over subsequent months; after one year, T-cell counts and TCRbeta diversity were mostly attributed to newly produced T cells. In some patients, high TCRbeta diversity at day 60 was attributed to recipient T cells and intrathymic progenitors that had survived conditioning. The apparently early recovery of alphabetaT-cell counts about two months after transplant reportedly depended on only several hundred rapidly expanded clones that came from non-depleted graft cells.

Sample treatment or condition, as interpreted from the label and publication: allogeneic hematopoietic cell transplantation with graft depleted of TCRalphabeta T cells and CD19 B cells. The transplant recipients were children given TCRalphabeta/CD19-depleted allogeneic hematopoietic cell grafts. The sample here was PBMCs, mostly from graft donor cells, taken 180 days after TCRalphabeta/CD19-depleted stem cell transplant. The rearrangement joined TRBV20-1 to TRBJ2-1; D gene: possibly TRBD2, on 7 matching bases. This TCR was recovered from a male patient between 10 and 17 years old who had a stem cell transplant for acute lymphoblastic leukemia, so the T cells may come from the graft donor. In nucleotide form, the sequence is TGCAGGCCCCAACGGGGGGCTACCAATGAGCAGTTCTTC. The translation is CRPQRGATNEQFF.